The 15 T cell receptor beta chains in this list originate from one sample, sequenced in a study of cytomegalovirus exposure and HLA in healthy donors (TCRdb year 2017). Library preparation was by the immunoSEQ multiplex PCR assay. A mixture of 60 forward primers for TCR Vbeta segments and 13 reverse primers for TCR Jbeta segments was used in the multiplex PCR. The immuneACCESS repertoire file appears here via TCRdb, limited to in-frame rearrangements. These files lack a portion of the clones; in checked studies, under half of the deficit traces to unresolved V genes, and the cause of the others is not known. For this sample the table gives some 190,000 clones, of which around 80% were detected only once. The top ten hold about 1.5% of the sample. The specimen sequenced was PBMCs. The receptors stem from a man aged 35-49 years in good health and CMV-seronegative.

The chain couples TRBV7-2 to TRBJ2-7; TRBD2 aligns across 8 bases. Germline CDR1 and CDR2: SGHTA and FQGNSA. The V and J ends lost 4 bases and 7 bases, in that order; junction bases with no gene match: 9. This CDR3 region has 14 residues. CDR3 residues: CASSSRAGDGEQYF. In DNA form, the CDR3 reads TGTGCCAGCAGCTCCCGAGCGGGAGACGGGGAGCAGTACTTC.

This chain connects TRBV30 to TRBJ1-2; 9 bases agree with TRBD1. The germline gives CDR1 GTSNPN, CDR2 SVGIG (reference sequence). The CDR3 loop spans 16 amino acids. J gave up 7 bases and V 2 bases, and 14 bases lay outside the gene matches. CDR3 sequence: CAWSTHPTGGIGGYTF. As DNA, the CDR3 is TGTGCCTGGAGTACCCATCCTACAGGGGGCATTGGTGGCTACACCTTC.

The chain carries TRBV13 and TRBJ1-2; TRBD1 matches at 12 bases. This CDR3 spans 16 amino acids. With V trimmed by 4 bases and J by 7 bases, 10 bases remained unmatched. Germline lookup yields CDR1 PRHDT and CDR2 FYEKMQ (reference sequence). The CDR3: CASSSSGDRGLGGYTF. The CDR3 bases are TGTGCCAGCAGCTCCTCTGGGGACAGGGGGCTTGGTGGCTACACCTTC.

This sequence joins TRBV7-2 and TRBJ2-7; the match to TRBD1 covers 10 bases. After removal of 2 bases from V and 9 bases from J, the junction contained 7 bases not matched to a gene. The CDR3 totals 14 residues. Germline V gives CDR1 SGHTA, CDR2 FQGNSA. The CDR3 sequence: CASSLKGQGPVQYF. In nucleotides, the CDR3 is TGTGCCAGCAGCTTAAAGGGACAGGGGCCCGTGCAGTACTTC.

The J gene is TRBJ1-6, the V gene TRBV6-1; 7 bases are shared with TRBD1. With V trimmed by 4 bases and J by 9 bases, 12 bases remained unmatched. The CDR3 loop spans 16 amino acids. Germline lookup yields CDR1 MNHNS and CDR2 SASEGT. CDR3 region: CASSARTGTASSPLHF. DNA of the CDR3: TGTGCCAGCAGTGCACGTACCGGGACAGCCTCTTCACCCCTCCACTTT.

CDR3 sequence (DNA): TGTGCCATCAGTGAGTCGAAGGGACAGCTTAGTAGCTCCTACGAGCAGTACTTC. Translating gives CAISESKGQLSSSYEQYF. The V and J genes are TRBV10-3 and TRBJ2-7; 7 positions agree with TRBD1. Germline trimming cut 0 bases from V and 0 bases from J; bases unmatched to any gene: 11. In germline, CDR1 is ENHRY, CDR2 SYGVKD. The CDR3 has 18 residues.

The V gene is TRBV18, the J gene TRBJ2-7; 8 bases are a match to TRBD2. Germline CDR1 is KGHSH and CDR2 is LQKENI. Losses at the gene ends were 3 bases for V and 5 bases for J; bases not matched to a gene: 9. The CDR3 extends over 15 amino acids. DNA for the CDR3: TGTGCCAGCTCACCTACGGGGGGGCGCTTCGACGAGCAGTACTTC. This gives the protein CASSPTGGRFDEQYF.

In its sample, this clone was seen a few times. The CDR3 DNA reads TGTGCCAGCAGCTTAGACCGGGACAGAAATCAGCCCCAGCATTTT. Protein sequence: CASSLDRDRNQPQHF. The chain couples TRBV7-2 to TRBJ1-5; 7 bases align to TRBD1. CDR1 and CDR2 (germline): SGHTA, FQGNSA. This CDR3 is 15 amino acids long. V lost 1 base, J lost 4 bases, and 4 bases stayed unmatched.

This chain joins TRBV4-3 and TRBJ1-5; D not certain. This CDR3 region has 15 residues. Trimming shortened V by 1 base and J by 0 bases, and 7 bases separated the two germline ends. Germline loops: CDR1 LGHNA, CDR2 YSLEER. DNA for the CDR3: TGCGCCAGCAGCCAAGGACATAATAGCAATCAGCCCCAGCATTTT. It encodes CASSQGHNSNQPQHF.

The chain has TRBV28 and TRBJ2-3, with D unclear. Germline CDR1 and CDR2: MDHEN and SYDVKM. The V and J ends lost 5 bases and 5 bases respectively, with 8 bases between them. The CDR3 consists of 12 residues. The CDR3 nucleotides read TGTGCCAGCAGTCCGTCCGTAGATACGCAGTATTTT. Translation: CASSPSVDTQYF.

The V gene is TRBV4-1, the J gene TRBJ1-2, with D maybe TRBD1 (5 bases). V was pared by 1 base and J by 8 bases, with 20 bases between. CDR3 length: 16 residues. The germline CDR1 and CDR2 sequences are MGHRA and YSYEKL. The CDR3 spells CASSQVLGQGLRGYTF. The DNA of the CDR3 is TGCGCCAGCAGCCAAGTATTGGGTCAGGGATTGCGCGGCTACACCTTC.

V gene TRBV20-1 combines with J gene TRBJ1-1, with D hard to call. The CDR3 is made up of 10 amino acids. V was pared by 3 bases and J by 11 bases, with 10 bases between. The V gene's germline CDR1 is DFQATT and CDR2 SNEGSKA (reference sequence). The chain's CDR3 is CSARKKEAFF. In DNA, the CDR3 is TGCAGTGCTAGGAAGAAGGAGGCTTTCTTT.

This sequence joins TRBV7-2 and TRBJ2-1, with TRBD1 matching 9 bases. Unmatched junction bases numbered 2, after V lost 1 base and J lost 10 bases. Germline values: CDR1 SGHTA, CDR2 FQGNSA. The CDR3 length is 13 residues. The CDR3 DNA is TGTGCCAGCAGCTTAGTTGGACAGGGGGAGCAGTTCTTC. It is translated as CASSLVGQGEQFF.

This CDR3 reads CASMVAGTVYGYTF. The CDR3 coding sequence is TGTGCCAGTATGGTCGCCGGGACAGTCTATGGCTACACCTTC. The V and J genes are TRBV19 and TRBJ1-2; 7 nucleotides line up with TRBD1. Germline-derived CDR1 and CDR2 are LNHDA and SQIVND (reference sequence). This CDR3 has 14 amino acids. With 7 bases clipped from V and 4 bases from J, the junction kept 9 bases outside the gene matches.

This chain joins TRBV7-2 and TRBJ2-7; possible D gene TRBD2, 6 bases. Germline V gene data show CDR1 as SGHTA and CDR2 as FQGNSA. The V end lost 5 bases, the J end lost 4 bases, and 12 bases lay between the germline ends. The CDR3 is 13 residues long. The chain's CDR3 is CASSRGLFYEQYF. CDR3 coding DNA: TGTGCCAGCAGCAGGGGACTTTTTTACGAGCAGTACTTC. The full variable domain, its missing parts supplied by reference TRBV7-2 and TRBJ2-7, is GAGVSQSPSNKVTEKGKDVELRCDPISGHTALYWYRQSLGQGLEFLIYFQGNSAPDKSGLPSDRFSAERTGGSVSTLTIQRTQQEDSAVYLCASSRGLFYEQYFGPGTRLTVT.